This T cell receptor beta chain was documented in a study of beta chain features in type 1 diabetes. Study-level results: All four CD4+ subsets of Type 1 diabetes patients contained TCRB CDR3s that were moderately but significantly shorter. Patients' naive, central memory and regulatory TCRB repertoires appeared more alike than those of healthy donors.

CDR3 length: 13 residues. The V gene's germline CDR1 is GTSNPN and CDR2 SVGIG (reference sequence). Trimming took 2 bases from V and 6 from J, leaving 11 bases between them. It was via CD45RO/CCR7/CD25/CD127/CD95/CD27 that CD4+ naive, central memory, regulatory and stem cell-like memory cells were sorted. Points on this clone: Its antigen is undetermined.

Reverse transcription of all isolated RNA meant that expressed TCRB transcripts were sequenced. Clones were read by immunoSEQ multiplex PCR, and TCRdb kept only the in-frame ones, dropping some. This table has roughly 730,000 clones, roughly 13% appearing once. Material for sequencing was naive CD4+ T cells from blood. The rearrangement joins TRBV30 to TRBJ1-5; D perhaps matches TRBD1 (6 bases). This TCR was sampled from a man in his late teens or twenties with type 1 diabetes. CDR3 amino acids: CAWSQQGVQPQHF. CDR3 bases: TGTGCCTGGAGTCAACAGGGCGTTCAGCCCCAGCATTTT.